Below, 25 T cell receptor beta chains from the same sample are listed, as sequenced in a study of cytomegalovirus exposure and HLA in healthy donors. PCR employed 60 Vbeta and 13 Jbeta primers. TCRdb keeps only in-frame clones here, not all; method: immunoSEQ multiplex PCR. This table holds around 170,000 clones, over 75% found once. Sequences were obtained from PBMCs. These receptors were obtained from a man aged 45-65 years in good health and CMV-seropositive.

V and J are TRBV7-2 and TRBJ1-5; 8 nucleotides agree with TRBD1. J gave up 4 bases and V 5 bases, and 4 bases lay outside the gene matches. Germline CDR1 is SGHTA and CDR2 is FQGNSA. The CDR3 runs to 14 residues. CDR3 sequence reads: CASSDRGVNQPQHF. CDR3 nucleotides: TGTGCCAGCAGCGACAGGGGCGTAAATCAGCCCCAGCATTTT.

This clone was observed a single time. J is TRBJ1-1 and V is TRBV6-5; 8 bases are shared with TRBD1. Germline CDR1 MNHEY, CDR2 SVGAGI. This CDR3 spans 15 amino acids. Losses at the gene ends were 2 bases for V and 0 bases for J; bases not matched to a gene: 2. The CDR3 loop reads CASSYQQGVNTEAFF. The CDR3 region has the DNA TGTGCCAGCAGTTACCAACAGGGGGTGAACACTGAAGCTTTCTTT.

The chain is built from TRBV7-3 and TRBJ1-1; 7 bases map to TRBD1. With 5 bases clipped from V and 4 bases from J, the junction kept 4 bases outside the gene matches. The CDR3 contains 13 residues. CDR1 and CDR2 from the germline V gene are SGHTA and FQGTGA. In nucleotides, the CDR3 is TGTGCCAGCAGCATACGACAGGGCACTGAAGCTTTCTTT. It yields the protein CASSIRQGTEAFF. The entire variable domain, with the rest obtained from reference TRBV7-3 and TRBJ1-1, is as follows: GAGVSQTPSNKVTEKGKYVELRCDPISGHTALYWYRQSLGQGPEFLIYFQGTGAADDSGLPNDRFFAVRPEGSVSTLKIQRTERGDSAVYLCASSIRQGTEAFFGQGTRLTVV.

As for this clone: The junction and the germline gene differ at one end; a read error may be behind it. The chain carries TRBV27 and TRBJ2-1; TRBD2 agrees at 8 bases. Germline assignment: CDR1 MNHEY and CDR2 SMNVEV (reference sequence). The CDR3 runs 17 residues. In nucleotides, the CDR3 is TGTGCCAGCAGTTTTGGGATAGGACTAGCCGGGGACAATGAGCAGCTCTTC. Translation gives CASSFGIGLAGDNEQLF.

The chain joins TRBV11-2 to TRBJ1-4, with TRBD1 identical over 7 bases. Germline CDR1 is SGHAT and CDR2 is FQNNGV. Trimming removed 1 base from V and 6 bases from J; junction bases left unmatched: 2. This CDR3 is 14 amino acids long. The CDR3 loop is CASSLAGGYEKLFF. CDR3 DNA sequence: TGTGCCAGCAGCTTAGCAGGGGGTTATGAAAAACTGTTTTTT.

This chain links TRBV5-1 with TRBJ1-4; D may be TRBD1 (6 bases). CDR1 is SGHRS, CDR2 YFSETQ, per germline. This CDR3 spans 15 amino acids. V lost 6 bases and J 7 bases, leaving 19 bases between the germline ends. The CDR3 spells CASTPSGQSFEKLFF. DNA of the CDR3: TGCGCCAGCACCCCTTCAGGACAGTCCTTTGAAAAACTGTTTTTT. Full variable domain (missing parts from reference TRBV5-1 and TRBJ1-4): KAGVTQTPRYLIKTRGQQVTLSCSPISGHRSVSWYQQTPGQGLQFLFEYFSETQRNKGNFPGRFSGRQFSNSRSEMNVSTLELGDSALYLCASTPSGQSFEKLFFGSGTQLSVL.

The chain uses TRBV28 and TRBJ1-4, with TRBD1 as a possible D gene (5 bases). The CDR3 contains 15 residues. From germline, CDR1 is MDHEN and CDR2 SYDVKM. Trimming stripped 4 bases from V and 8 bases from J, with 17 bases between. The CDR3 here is CASSSPQGGGEKLFF. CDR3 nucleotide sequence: TGTGCCAGCAGTTCTCCCCAGGGAGGTGGGGAAAAACTGTTTTTT. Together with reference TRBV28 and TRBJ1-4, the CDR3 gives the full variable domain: DVKVTQSSRYLVKRTGEKVFLECVQDMDHENMFWYRQDPGLGLRLIYFSYDVKMKEKGDIPEGYSVSREKKERFSLILESASTNQTSMYLCASSSPQGGGEKLFFGSGTQLSVL.

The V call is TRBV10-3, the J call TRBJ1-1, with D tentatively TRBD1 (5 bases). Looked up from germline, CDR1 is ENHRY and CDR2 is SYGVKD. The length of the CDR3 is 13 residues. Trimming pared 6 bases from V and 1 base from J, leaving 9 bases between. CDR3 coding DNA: TGTGCCATCAGCCCTACAGGGAACACTGAAGCTTTCTTT. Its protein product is CAISPTGNTEAFF.

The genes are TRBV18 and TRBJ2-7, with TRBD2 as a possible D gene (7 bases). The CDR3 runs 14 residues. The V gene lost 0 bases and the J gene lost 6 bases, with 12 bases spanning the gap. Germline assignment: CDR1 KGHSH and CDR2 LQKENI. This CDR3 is CASSPPGRGPEQYF. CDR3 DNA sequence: TGTGCCAGCTCACCACCCGGGCGGGGGCCCGAGCAGTACTTC.

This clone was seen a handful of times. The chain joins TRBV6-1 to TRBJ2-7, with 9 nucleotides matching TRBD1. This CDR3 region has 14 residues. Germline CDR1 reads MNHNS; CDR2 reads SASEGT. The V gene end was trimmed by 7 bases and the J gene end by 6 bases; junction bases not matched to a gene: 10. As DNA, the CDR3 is TGTGCCAGCAACCCGTGGACAGGGGCCGCCGAGCAGTACTTC. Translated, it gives CASNPWTGAAEQYF.

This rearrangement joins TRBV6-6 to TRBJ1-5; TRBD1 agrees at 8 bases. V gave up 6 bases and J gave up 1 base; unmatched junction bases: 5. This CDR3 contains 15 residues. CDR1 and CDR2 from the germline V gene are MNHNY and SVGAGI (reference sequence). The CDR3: CASSAGQGSNQPQHF. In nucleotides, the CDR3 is TGTGCCAGCAGCGCTGGACAGGGAAGCAATCAGCCCCAGCATTTT.

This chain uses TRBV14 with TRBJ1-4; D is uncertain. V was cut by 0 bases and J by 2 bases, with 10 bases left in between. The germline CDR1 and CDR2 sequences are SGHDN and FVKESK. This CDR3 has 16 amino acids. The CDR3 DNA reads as TGTGCCAGCAGCCAAGATGGCGGCGCGACTAATGAAAAACTGTTTTTT. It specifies CASSQDGGATNEKLFF.

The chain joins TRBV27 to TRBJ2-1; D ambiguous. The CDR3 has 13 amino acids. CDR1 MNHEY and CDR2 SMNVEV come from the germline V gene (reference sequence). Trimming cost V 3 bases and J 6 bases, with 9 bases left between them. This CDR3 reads CASSFPSLNEQFF. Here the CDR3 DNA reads TGTGCCAGCAGTTTCCCCTCACTCAATGAGCAGTTCTTC.

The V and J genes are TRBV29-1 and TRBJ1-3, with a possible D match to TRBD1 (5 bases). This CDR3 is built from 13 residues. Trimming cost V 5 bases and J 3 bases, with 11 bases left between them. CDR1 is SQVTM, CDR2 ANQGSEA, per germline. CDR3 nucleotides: TGCAGCGTTTCAGGGAGGTTTGGAAACACCATATATTTT. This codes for CSVSGRFGNTIYF.

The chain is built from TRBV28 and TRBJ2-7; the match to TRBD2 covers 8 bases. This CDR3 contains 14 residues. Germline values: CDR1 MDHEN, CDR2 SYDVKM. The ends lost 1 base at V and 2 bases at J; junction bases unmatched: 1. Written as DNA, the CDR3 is TGTGCCAGCAGTTTATTGCGGGAGGCCTACGAGCAGTACTTC. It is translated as CASSLLREAYEQYF. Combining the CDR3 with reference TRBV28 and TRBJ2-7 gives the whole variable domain DVKVTQSSRYLVKRTGEKVFLECVQDMDHENMFWYRQDPGLGLRLIYFSYDVKMKEKGDIPEGYSVSREKKERFSLILESASTNQTSMYLCASSLLREAYEQYFGPGTRLTVT.

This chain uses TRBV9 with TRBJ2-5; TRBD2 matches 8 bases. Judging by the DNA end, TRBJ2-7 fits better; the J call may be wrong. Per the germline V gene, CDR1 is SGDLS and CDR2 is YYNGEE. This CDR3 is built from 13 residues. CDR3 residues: CASASGSSYEQYF. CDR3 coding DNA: TGTGCCAGCGCTAGCGGGTCCTCCTACGAGCAGTACTTC.

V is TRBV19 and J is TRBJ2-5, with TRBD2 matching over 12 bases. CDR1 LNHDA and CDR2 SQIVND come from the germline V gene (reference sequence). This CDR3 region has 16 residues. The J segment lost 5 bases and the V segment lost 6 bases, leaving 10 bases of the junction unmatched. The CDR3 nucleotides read TGTGCCAGTAGGACATCACTAGCGGGAGGCCTGGAGACCCAGTACTTC. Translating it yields CASRTSLAGGLETQYF.

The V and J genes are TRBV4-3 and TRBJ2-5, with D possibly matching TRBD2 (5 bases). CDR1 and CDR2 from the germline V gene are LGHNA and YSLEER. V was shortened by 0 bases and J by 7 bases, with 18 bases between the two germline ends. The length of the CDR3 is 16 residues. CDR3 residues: CASSQELQFLGGTQYF. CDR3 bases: TGCGCCAGCAGCCAAGAATTGCAGTTCCTCGGAGGGACCCAGTACTTC.

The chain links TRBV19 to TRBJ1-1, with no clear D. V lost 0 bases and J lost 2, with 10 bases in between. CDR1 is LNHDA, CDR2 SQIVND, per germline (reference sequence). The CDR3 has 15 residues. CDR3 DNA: TGTGCCAGTAGTATAGATCGACGACACAACACTGAAGCTTTCTTT. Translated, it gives CASSIDRRHNTEAFF. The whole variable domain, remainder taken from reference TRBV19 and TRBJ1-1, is DGGITQSPKYLFRKEGQNVTLSCEQNLNHDAMYWYRQDPGQGLRLIYYSQIVNDFQKGDIAEGYSVSREKKESFPLTVTSAQKNPTAFYLCASSIDRRHNTEAFFGQGTRLTVV.

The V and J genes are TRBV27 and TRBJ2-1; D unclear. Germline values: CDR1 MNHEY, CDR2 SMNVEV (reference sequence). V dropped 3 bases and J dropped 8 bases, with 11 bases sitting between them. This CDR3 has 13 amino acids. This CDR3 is CASSFTRSHEQFF. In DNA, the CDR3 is TGTGCCAGCAGTTTTACAAGGAGTCATGAGCAGTTCTTC.

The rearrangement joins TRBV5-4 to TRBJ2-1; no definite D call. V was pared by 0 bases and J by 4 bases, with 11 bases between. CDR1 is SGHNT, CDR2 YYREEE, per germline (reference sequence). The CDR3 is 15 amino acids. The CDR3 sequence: CASSLDPAKYNEQFF. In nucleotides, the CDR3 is TGTGCCAGCAGCTTGGACCCAGCGAAATACAATGAGCAGTTCTTC. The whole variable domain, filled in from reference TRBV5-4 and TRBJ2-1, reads ETGVTQSPTHLIKTRGQQVTLRCSSQSGHNTVSWYQQALGQGPQFIFQYYREEENGRGNFPPRFSGLQFPNYSSELNVNALELDDSALYLCASSLDPAKYNEQFFGPGTRLTVL.

DNA of the CDR3: TGTGCCAGCAGCCCGGGACTAGCGGGGGCGGAGACCCAGTACTTC. It encodes CASSPGLAGAETQYF. V is TRBV9 and J is TRBJ2-5, with 14 bases fitting TRBD2. Unmatched junction bases numbered 4, after V lost 4 bases and J lost 5 bases. Per the germline V gene, CDR1 is SGDLS and CDR2 is YYNGEE. The CDR3 consists of 15 residues.

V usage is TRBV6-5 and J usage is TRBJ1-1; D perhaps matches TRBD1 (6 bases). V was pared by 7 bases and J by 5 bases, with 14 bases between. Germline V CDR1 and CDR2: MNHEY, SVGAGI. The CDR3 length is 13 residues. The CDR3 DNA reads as TGTGCCAGCATAAACTTAGGGGGAACTGAAGCTTTCTTT. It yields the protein CASINLGGTEAFF.

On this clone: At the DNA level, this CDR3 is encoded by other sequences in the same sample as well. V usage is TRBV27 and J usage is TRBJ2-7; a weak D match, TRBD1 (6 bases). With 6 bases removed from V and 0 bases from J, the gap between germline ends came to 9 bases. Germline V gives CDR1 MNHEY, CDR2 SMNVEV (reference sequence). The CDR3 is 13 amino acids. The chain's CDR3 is CASSLDSSYEQYF. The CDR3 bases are TGTGCCAGCAGCCTGGACAGCTCCTACGAGCAGTACTTC.

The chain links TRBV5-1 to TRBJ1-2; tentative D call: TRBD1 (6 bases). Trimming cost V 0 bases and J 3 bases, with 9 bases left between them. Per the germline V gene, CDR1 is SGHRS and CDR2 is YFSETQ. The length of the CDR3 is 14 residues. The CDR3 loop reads CASSLDGTYYGYTF. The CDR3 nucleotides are TGCGCCAGCAGCTTGGATGGGACATACTATGGCTACACCTTC.